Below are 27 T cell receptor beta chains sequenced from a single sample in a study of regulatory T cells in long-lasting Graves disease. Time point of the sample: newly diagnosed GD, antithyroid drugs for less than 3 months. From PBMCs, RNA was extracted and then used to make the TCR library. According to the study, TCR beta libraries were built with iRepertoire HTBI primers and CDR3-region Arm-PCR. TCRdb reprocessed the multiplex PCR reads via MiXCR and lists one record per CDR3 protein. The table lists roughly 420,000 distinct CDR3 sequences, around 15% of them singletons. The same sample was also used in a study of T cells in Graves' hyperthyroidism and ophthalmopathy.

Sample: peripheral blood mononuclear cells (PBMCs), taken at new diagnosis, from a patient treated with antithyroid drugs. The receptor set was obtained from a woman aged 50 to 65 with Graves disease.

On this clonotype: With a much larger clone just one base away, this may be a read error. CDR3 nucleotides: TGTGCCAGCAACAGACGGGGAGGAGGAGAGACCCAGTACTTC. Protein product: CASNRRGGGETQYF. The V gene is TRBV2, the J gene TRBJ2-3, with D possibly TRBD2 on 6 matching bases. Matching the DNA end better, TRBJ2-5 makes the J call doubtful. This CDR3 spans 14 amino acids. CDR1 and CDR2 (germline): SNHLY, FYNNEI.

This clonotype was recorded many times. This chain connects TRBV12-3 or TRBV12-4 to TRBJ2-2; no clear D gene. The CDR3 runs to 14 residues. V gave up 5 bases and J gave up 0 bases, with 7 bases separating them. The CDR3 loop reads CASSVPANTGELFF. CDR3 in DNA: TGTGCCAGCAGTGTTCCGGCGAACACCGGGGAGCTGTTTTTT.

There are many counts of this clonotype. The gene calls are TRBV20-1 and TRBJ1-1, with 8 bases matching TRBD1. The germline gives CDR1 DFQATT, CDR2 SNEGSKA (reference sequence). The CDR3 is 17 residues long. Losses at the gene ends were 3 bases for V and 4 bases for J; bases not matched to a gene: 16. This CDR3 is CSARGDRTPSGGTEAFF. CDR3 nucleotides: TGCAGTGCTAGGGGGGACAGGACCCCGTCCGGAGGCACTGAAGCTTTCTTT.

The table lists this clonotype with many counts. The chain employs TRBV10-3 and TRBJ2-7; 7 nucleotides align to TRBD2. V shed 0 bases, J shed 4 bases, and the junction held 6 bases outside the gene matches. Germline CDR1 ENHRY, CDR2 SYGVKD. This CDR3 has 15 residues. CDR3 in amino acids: CAISESGGSPYEQYF. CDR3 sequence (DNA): TGTGCCATCAGTGAGTCCGGGGGGAGCCCTTACGAGCAGTACTTC.

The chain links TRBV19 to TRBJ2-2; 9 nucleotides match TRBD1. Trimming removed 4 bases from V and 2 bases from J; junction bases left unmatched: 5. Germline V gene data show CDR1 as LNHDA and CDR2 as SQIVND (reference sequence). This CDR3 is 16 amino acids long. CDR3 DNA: TGTGCCAGTAGTAAACCGGGACAGGGAAACACCGGGGAGCTGTTTTTT. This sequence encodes CASSKPGQGNTGELFF. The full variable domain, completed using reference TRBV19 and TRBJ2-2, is DGGITQSPKYLFRKEGQNVTLSCEQNLNHDAMYWYRQDPGQGLRLIYYSQIVNDFQKGDIAEGYSVSREKKESFPLTVTSAQKNPTAFYLCASSKPGQGNTGELFFGEGSRLTVL.

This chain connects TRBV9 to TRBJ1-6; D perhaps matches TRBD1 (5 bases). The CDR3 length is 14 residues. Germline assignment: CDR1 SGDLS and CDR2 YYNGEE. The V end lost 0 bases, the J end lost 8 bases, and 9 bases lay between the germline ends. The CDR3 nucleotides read TGTGCCAGCAGCGTAGTGGACACCGATTCACCCCTCCACTTT. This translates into CASSVVDTDSPLHF.

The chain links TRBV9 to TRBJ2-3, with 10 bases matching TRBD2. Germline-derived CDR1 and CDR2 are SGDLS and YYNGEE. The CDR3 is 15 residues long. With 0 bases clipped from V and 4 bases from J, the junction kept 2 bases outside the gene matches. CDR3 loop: CASSVELAGPDTQYF. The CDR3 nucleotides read TGTGCCAGCAGCGTAGAACTAGCGGGACCAGATACGCAGTATTTT.

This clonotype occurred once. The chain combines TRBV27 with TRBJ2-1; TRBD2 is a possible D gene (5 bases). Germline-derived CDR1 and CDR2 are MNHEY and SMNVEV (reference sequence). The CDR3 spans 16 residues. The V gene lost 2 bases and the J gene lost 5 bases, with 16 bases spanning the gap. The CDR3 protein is CASSLQLVGVHNEQFF. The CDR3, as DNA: TGTGCCAGCAGTTTACAACTAGTGGGAGTCCACAATGAGCAGTTCTTC.

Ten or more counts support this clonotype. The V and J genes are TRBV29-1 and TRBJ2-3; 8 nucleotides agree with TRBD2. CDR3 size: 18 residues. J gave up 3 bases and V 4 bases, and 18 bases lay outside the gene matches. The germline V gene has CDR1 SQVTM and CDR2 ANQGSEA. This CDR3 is CSVAGVYERESSTDTQYF. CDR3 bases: TGCAGCGTTGCGGGGGTTTACGAGCGGGAGTCTTCAACAGATACGCAGTATTTT.

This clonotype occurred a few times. The CDR3 nucleotides are TGTGCCAGCAGTGAAGGCCTAGTCTATGAGCAGTTCTTC. It yields the protein CASSEGLVYEQFF. This chain links TRBV6-1 with TRBJ2-1; D is unresolved. Germline CDR1 is MNHNS and CDR2 is SASEGT. CDR3 length: 13 residues. Deletions cut 1 base from V and 8 bases from J, with 9 bases between.

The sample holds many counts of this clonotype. CDR3 DNA sequence: TGTGCCAGCAGTCCGGGACACCTCTACGAGCAGTACTTC. Its translation is CASSPGHLYEQYF. The genes are TRBV12-3 or TRBV12-4 and TRBJ2-7; D might be TRBD1 (6 bases). CDR3 length: 13 residues. Trimming took off 5 bases at V and 3 bases at J, with 11 bases between the two ends.

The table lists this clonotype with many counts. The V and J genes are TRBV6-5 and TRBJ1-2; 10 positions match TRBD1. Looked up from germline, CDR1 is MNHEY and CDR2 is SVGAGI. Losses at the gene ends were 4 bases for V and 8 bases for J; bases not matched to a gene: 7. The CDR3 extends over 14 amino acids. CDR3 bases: TGTGCCAGCAGTTCTCTCGGGACAGGGGTCGGCTACACCTTC. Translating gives CASSSLGTGVGYTF.

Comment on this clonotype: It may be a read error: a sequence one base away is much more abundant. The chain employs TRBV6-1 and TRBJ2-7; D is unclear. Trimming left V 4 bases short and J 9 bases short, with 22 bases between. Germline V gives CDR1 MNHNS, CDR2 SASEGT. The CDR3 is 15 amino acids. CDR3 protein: CASSAMTPTLNGQYF. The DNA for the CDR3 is TGTGCCAGCAGTGCCATGACTCCTACTTTAAACGGGCAGTACTTC.

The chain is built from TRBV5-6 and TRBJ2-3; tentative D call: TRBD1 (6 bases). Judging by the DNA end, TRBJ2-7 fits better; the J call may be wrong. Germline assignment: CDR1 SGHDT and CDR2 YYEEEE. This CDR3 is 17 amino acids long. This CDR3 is CASSLRVQGLYQGGQYF. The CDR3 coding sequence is TGTGCCAGCAGCTTGAGGGTACAGGGTTTGTATCAAGGCGGGCAGTACTTC.

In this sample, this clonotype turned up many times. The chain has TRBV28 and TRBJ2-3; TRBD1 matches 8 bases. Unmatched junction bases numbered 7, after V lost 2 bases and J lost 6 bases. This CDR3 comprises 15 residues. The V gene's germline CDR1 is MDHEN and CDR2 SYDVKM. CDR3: CASSLQGAGLDTQYF. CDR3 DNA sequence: TGTGCCAGCAGTTTACAGGGGGCTGGGTTGGATACGCAGTATTTT.

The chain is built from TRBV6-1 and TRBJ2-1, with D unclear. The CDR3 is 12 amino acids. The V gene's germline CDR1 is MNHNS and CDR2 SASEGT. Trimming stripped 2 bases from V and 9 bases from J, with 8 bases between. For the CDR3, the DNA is TGTGCCAGCAGTGAAATCGGACCTGAGCAGTTCTTC. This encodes CASSEIGPEQFF.

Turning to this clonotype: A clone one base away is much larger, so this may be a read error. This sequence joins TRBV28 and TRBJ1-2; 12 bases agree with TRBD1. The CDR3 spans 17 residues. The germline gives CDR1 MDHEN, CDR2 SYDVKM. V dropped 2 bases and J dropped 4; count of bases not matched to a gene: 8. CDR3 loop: CASSLGTGGAGSYGYTF. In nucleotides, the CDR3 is TGTGCCAGCAGTTTAGGGACAGGGGGCGCCGGCTCCTATGGCTACACCTTC.

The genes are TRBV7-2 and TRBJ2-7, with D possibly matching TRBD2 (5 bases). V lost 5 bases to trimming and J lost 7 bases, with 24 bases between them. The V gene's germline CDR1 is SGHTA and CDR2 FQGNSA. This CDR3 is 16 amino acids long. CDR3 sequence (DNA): TGTGCCAGCAGCGCCCCCGGGCGAACACCCACGGGGGAGCAGTACTTC. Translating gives CASSAPGRTPTGEQYF. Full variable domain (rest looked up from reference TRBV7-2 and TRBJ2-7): GAGVSQSPSNKVTEKGKDVELRCDPISGHTALYWYRQSLGQGLEFLIYFQGNSAPDKSGLPSDRFSAERTGGSVSTLTIQRTQQEDSAVYLCASSAPGRTPTGEQYFGPGTRLTVT.

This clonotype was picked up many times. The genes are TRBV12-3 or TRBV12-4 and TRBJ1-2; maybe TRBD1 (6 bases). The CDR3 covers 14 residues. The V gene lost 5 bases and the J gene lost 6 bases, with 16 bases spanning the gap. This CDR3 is CASSPRTVRNGYTF. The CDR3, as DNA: TGTGCCAGCAGTCCCCGGACAGTTAGGAATGGCTACACCTTC.

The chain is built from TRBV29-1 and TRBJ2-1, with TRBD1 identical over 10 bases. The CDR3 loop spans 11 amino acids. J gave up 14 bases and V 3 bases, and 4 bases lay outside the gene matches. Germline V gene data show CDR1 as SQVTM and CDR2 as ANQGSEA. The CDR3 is CSVDGTGEKFF. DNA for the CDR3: TGCAGCGTTGATGGGACAGGGGAAAAGTTCTTC.

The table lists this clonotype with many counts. The CDR3 region is CASNLFGSPSYNEQFF. Here the CDR3 DNA reads TGTGCCAGCAACCTGTTCGGGAGTCCCTCCTACAATGAGCAGTTCTTC. The rearrangement joins TRBV7-9 to TRBJ2-1; perhaps TRBD2 as D (6 bases). The germline V gene has CDR1 SEHNR and CDR2 FQNEAQ (reference sequence). Trimming removed 7 bases at V and 0 bases at J, with 16 bases between. CDR3 length: 16 residues.

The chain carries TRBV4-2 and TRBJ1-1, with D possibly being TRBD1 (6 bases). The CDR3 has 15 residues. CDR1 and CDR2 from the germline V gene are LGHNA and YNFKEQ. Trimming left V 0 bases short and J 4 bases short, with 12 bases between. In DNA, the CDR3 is TGTGCCAGCAGCCAAGAGAGGGGGGCGAGCACTGAAGCTTTCTTT. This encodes CASSQERGASTEAFF.

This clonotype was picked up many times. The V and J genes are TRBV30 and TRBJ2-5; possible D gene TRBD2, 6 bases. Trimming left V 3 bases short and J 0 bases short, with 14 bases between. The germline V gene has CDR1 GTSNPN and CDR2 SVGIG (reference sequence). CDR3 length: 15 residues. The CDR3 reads CAWSPVSGNQETQYF. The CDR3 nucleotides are TGTGCCTGGAGCCCCGTTAGCGGCAACCAAGAGACCCAGTACTTC.

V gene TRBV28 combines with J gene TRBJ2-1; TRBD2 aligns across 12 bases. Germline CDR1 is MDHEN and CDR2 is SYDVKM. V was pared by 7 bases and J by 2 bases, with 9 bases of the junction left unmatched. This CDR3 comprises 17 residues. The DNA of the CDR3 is TGTGCCAGCACCATATCTAGCGGGAGGGGGGCCTACAATGAGCAGTTCTTC. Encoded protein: CASTISSGRGAYNEQFF.

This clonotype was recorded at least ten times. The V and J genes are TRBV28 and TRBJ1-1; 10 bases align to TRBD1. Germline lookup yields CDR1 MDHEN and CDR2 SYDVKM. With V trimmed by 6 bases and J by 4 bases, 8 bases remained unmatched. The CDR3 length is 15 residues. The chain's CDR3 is CASRPGQGTFTEAFF. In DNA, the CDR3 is TGTGCCAGCAGACCGGGACAGGGGACCTTCACTGAAGCTTTCTTT.

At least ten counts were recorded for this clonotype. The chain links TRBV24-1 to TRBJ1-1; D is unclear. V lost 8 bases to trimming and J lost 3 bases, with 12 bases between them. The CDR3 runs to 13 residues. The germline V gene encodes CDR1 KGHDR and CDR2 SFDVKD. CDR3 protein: CATKSAQHTEAFF. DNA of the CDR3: TGTGCCACCAAGAGTGCTCAGCACACTGAAGCTTTCTTT.

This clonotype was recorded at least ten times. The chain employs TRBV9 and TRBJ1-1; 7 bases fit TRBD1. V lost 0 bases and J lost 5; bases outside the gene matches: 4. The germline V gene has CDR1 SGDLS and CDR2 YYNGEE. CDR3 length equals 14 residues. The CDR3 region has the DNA TGTGCCAGCAGCGTAGGACAGGGAGAAACTGAAGCTTTCTTT. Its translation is CASSVGQGETEAFF.